This entry features one T cell receptor (beta chain) sequence. This clone appeared a few times. The target of this receptor is not known. Base quality data are lacking; no much larger clone is found one base away. Including cysteine and phenylalanine, the CDR3 has 15 amino acids. Only the CDR3 portion is preserved as DNA: 45 bases, with reading frame beginning at the first base. Relative to germline, V is 2 bases shorter and J is 0 bases shorter, with 10 bases between their ends. Looking up the germline V gene yields CDR1 MNHNS and CDR2 SASEGT. This sample is part of a study of cytomegalovirus exposure and HLA in healthy donors (dated by TCRdb to about 2017). Notes on the research overall: An earlier analysis of roughly 610 of the donors reported 250 to 350 Gb of sequence data and 117 million unique TCR beta sequences obtained from around 180 million T cells. An early release that covered fewer than 800 HLA-typed donors contained about 290 gigabases of sequencing data and 85 million to 100 million unique TCR sequences. The study aimed to test whether cataloging public T cell receptors could reveal signatures of past pathogen exposure. In the later analysis, no new phenotypic data were used to find candidate immune exposures; instead, reliance was placed on TCR beta sequences and their occurrence across donors. To predict cytomegalovirus infection status, the study brought together high-throughput TCR immunosequencing, statistical association of individual TCRs with disease status, and machine learning. Donor age, sex, ethnicity and CMV serostatus were compiled alongside the repertoire data. Every repertoire in the discovery cohort had been generated on one and the same sequencing platform. Several DR-DQ haplotypes were handled as single units for association and clustering because linkage in the cohort was strong. A later genetic analysis used genome-wide SNP genotypes for about three fifths of the 666 donors, treating that subset as a discovery cohort. Besides the first cohort of 666 subjects, a separate validation cohort made up of over 95 different subjects was used. In a later analysis, previously published TCR beta repertoires from 666 donors were re-analyzed and high-resolution HLA genotyping was added so that TCR occurrence patterns could be studied. Class I and class II HLA loci were covered by the typing at four-digit resolution. On average, around 230,000 unique TCR beta nucleotide sequences were sequenced per donor among more than 350 genotyped donors of the cohort, with around 19% of those sequences being non-productive. Of the roughly 400 genotyped donors, 81% were placed in the genetic ancestry cluster associated with self-reported Caucasian donors. The number of donors typed differed by locus, with about 629-640 for A, B, C, DRB1 and DQB1, more than 500 for DQA1, 600 to 610 for DPA1, and some 440 for DPB1. The T cell repertoires of 670 or so subjects were profiled by immunosequencing and related to cytomegalovirus serostatus. To decide whether each TCR beta V gene segment behaved as functional or pseudogenic, an earlier analysis of several hundred of the donors relied on high-throughput TCR beta sequencing. General study outcomes and caveats: While some public TCRs were present in many individuals, most TCR sequences turned up only very rarely across donors. Assigning TCR associations to individual alleles was difficult when HLA alleles, especially DR and DQ, strongly co-occurred. A further reported finding was that TCR beta sequences accurately predicted the HLA-A and HLA-B alleles for most subjects in the first cohort. A later analysis associated about 16,000 TCR beta sequences with specific HLA alleles at a false discovery rate of 0.05. In a later genetic analysis, a missense DCLRE1C variant was associated with V-gene and J-gene trimming of TCR beta chains, and the association was replicated in an independent cohort. HLA typing was unavailable for some donors at each locus, so association tests used only the typed subset. In a later analysis, several top co-occurrence clusters were reported to appear linked to parvovirus B19, influenza, CMV and Epstein-Barr virus. According to a later analysis, most CMV-associated TCR beta chains appeared to be HLA-restricted, and the HLA associations seemed to be driven largely by CMV exposure. Correlated functional status among segregating V segments might reflect linkage disequilibrium, but an unknown experimental factor could not be ruled out. The earlier analysis of about 600 of the donors excluded seventeen rarely observed V segments, including chromosome 9 orphons, because counts were too low. A cluster of highly shared sequence variants was judged likely to be a technical artifact of the sequencing pipeline. In a later analysis, HLA-associated TCR beta chains were found to be more clonally expanded and to have lower generation probabilities than equally common non-associated chains. Because the 87-base-pair reads could not distinguish some IMGT-functional V segments, including TRBV6-2 and TRBV6-3, those segments were excluded. In a later analysis, the rate of TCR association differed among HLA loci, with DRB1 alleles having the most associated TCRs and HLA-C alleles having the fewest. The study gave a list of under 200 TCR beta chains associated with cytomegalovirus. Three of the identified cytomegalovirus-associated TCR beta chains were confirmed in vitro to be specific for cytomegalovirus antigens. The only immune exposure information available for the cohort was CMV serostatus. An earlier analysis of 450 to 750 of the donors showed that most TCR beta V segments appeared in productive rearrangements either about 87% or about 30% of the time, which broadly matched IMGT annotations. Presence/absence analyses assumed roughly uniform sequencing depth across donors, an assumption that may not hold. This cohort had only TCR beta chains sequenced, and the lack of alpha or paired-chain data limited which features could be detected. A later genetic analysis reported fewer N-insertions in productive TCRs among donors in an Asian-associated ancestry cluster than the roughly 650-donor mean. The authors suggested that the approach could potentially be extended to other disease states and immunological phenotypes. The classifier was reported to diagnose cytomegalovirus status with high specificity and sensitivity in both the original and validation cohorts.

Library preparation was by the immunoSEQ multiplex PCR assay. The multiplex PCR relied on a mix of 60 forward primers for TCR Vbeta segments and 13 reverse primers for TCR Jbeta segments. Amplification of the CDR3 region of rearranged TCR beta genes was performed with a multiplex PCR assay on genomic DNA. The Illumina HiSeq System was used to sequence the amplified TCR beta libraries as 87-base-pair reads. The study's processing was this. In a later analysis, 77 million or so unique TCR beta chains were counted across the roughly 700 repertoires, and roughly 11 million of these chains were shared by at least two donors. To remove PCR and sequencing errors, raw reads were error-corrected and collapsed into unique sequences using a nearest-neighbor algorithm that merged closely related sequences. V, D and J gene segments were assigned by aligning CDR3 sequences to IMGT reference sequences. For a sequence to be retained, a match of at least six nucleotides was required to both a V gene segment and a J gene segment. A rearrangement counted as productive if the CDR3 had no stop codons and remained in frame with V and J, and every other rearrangement counted as non-productive. Following IMGT convention, CDR3 was defined as the stretch from the second conserved V-encoded cysteine up to the conserved J-encoded phenylalanine. Sequences without an unambiguous match to a single V gene segment were excluded from the earlier analysis of about 600 of the donors. An earlier analysis of over 450 of the donors classified V segments as functional when productive rearrangements were above 56.7% and as segregating when the standard deviation between donors was above 5%. A statistical classification framework was built to diagnose cytomegalovirus status from the catalog of TCR beta chain sequences. V and J gene assignment, in a later analysis, came from comparing TCR nucleotide sequences with IMGT/GENE-DB human TR gene sequences. Using the TCRdist pipeline, a later analysis assigned CDR3 sequences along with most-parsimonious VDJ recombination scenarios. In a later analysis, every TCR beta chain was defined by the combination of its CDR3 amino acid sequence and its V-gene family, and reads without a unique V-gene family were dropped. To address suspected cross-contamination and a sequencing artifact, a later analysis removed over 500 highly shared, low-generation-probability nucleotide sequences. For each public chain, a later analysis derived a clonal expansion index from normalized ranks of inferred template counts within each repertoire. In a later analysis, generation probabilities were computed using a VDJ recombination model fitted to out-of-frame rearrangements, and the results were checked against IGoR. In a later analysis, TCR-TCR, TCR-HLA and TCR-CMV co-occurrence was scored with hypergeometric tests, and a repertoire-size bias correction was applied to TCR pairs. A later analysis estimated false discovery rates by permuting HLA or CMV assignments 20 times. In a later analysis, co-occurring TCRs were grouped using DBSCAN, with TCRdist sequence similarity added in when clustering inside HLA-allele-positive subsets. Co-occurrence clustering excluded repertoires with fewer than 30,000 or more than 120,000 public chains, plus five with anomalous nucleotide sharing. Entries here come from immuneACCESS through TCRdb and include only in-frame sequences with V and J called. Some clones fail to appear in such tables; in the studies checked, an unresolved V gene covers under half of the shortfall, and the cause of the remainder is unknown. The DNA gave D and trimming, while V, J and clone size come from that table. The sample contains over 75,000 clones, 60% to 85% of them found a single time. The ten largest clones represent 16% of the sample.

The cohort comprised some 680 healthy bone marrow donors. All cohort members were sampled while nominally healthy, although unrecorded immune exposures were likely present. The donor tested CMV seropositive, placing the donor among the roughly 300 seropositive members of the cohort. A peripheral blood sample was provided by each donor, and peripheral blood mononuclear cells were used for TCR beta sequencing. Genomic DNA was extracted from the blood cell samples with the Qiagen DNeasy Blood Extraction Kit. The chain is assembled from TRBV6-1 and TRBJ1-1; a tentative D call is TRBD1 (6 bases match). Input material: PBMCs. This sequence originates from a man aged 60 to 75 in good health and CMV-seropositive. CDR3 reads: CASSEQQGLNTEAFF. The nucleotides are TGTGCCAGCAGTGAACAACAGGGACTGAACACTGAAGCTTTCTTT.